This entry features one T cell receptor beta chain sequence. Trimming stripped 7 bases from V and 6 bases from J, with 12 bases between. Germline CDR1 reads SQVTM; CDR2 reads ANQGSEA. CDR3 size: 12 residues. The data derive from a study of T cell responses to AZD1222 COVID-19 vaccine. Clones were sequenced by immunoSEQ multiplex PCR, and TCRdb holds only the in-frame ones, with some missing. The data show around 140,000 clones, around 90% seen once. This TCR was recovered from an adult in good health. The rearrangement joins TRBV29-1 to TRBJ1-4; the D is unclear. The source material was peripheral blood, sampled on day 0 of AZD1222 vaccination. This chain's CDR3 is CSAKESDEKLFF. Written as DNA, the CDR3 is TGCAGCGCCAAAGAATCGGATGAAAAACTGTTTTTT.